The rows below give T cell receptor beta chains drawn from one sample of a study of radiotherapy plus CTLA-4 blockade in lung cancer. The protocol was immunoSEQ multiplex PCR, while the TCRdb copy is restricted to in-frame clones and leaves out a portion. Of around 120,000 clones listed, approximately 80% are singletons. The input for sequencing was peripheral blood, taken from a patient treated with radiotherapy plus ipilimumab. These receptors originate from a human donor with non-small cell lung cancer who had a partial response to radiotherapy plus ipilimumab. CDR3s include the opening cysteine and the closing phenylalanine or tryptophan. Fields, in order: D gene, J gene, V gene, clone size, CDR3 protein, CDR3 DNA. The D gene is left open where the match is weak. A row's size may be missing; if present it is once, few, many or a size class.

d_call: TRBD1; j_call: TRBJ2-5; v_call: TRBV28; clone_size: .; cdr3_aa: CASNLDRVAETQYF; cdr3_nt: TGTGCCAGCAACCTGGACAGGGTGGCAGAGACCCAGTACTTC
d_call: TRBD2; j_call: TRBJ2-5; v_call: TRBV7-9; clone_size: .; cdr3_aa: CASSPSGGDLGETQYF; cdr3_nt: TGTGCCAGCAGCCCCTCCGGGGGGGATCTTGGAGAGACCCAGTACTTC
d_call: TRBD1; j_call: TRBJ2-7; v_call: TRBV19; clone_size: .; cdr3_aa: CASSIRLGTGYDEQYF; cdr3_nt: TGTGCCAGTAGTATTAGGCTGGGGACAGGGTACGACGAGCAGTACTTC
d_call: TRBD2; j_call: TRBJ2-3; v_call: TRBV11-3; clone_size: few; cdr3_aa: CASSLGTLAGSSTDTQYF; cdr3_nt: TGTGCCAGCAGCCTGGGGACGCTAGCGGGAAGTAGCACAGATACGCAGTATTTT
d_call: .; j_call: TRBJ1-1; v_call: TRBV19; clone_size: few; cdr3_aa: CASSILQGKMFIAEAFF; cdr3_nt: TGTGCCAGTAGTATCTTACAGGGAAAGATGTTTATCGCTGAAGCTTTCTTT
d_call: TRBD1; j_call: TRBJ2-1; v_call: TRBV4-1; clone_size: few; cdr3_aa: CASSSTGGSYNEQFF; cdr3_nt: TGCGCCAGCAGCTCTACAGGGGGCTCCTACAATGAGCAGTTCTTC
d_call: TRBD1; j_call: TRBJ1-2; v_call: TRBV6-5; clone_size: .; cdr3_aa: CASSSGQGLWGYGYTF; cdr3_nt: TGTGCCAGCAGTTCGGGACAGGGCTTATGGGGCTATGGCTACACCTTC
d_call: .; j_call: TRBJ2-1; v_call: TRBV7-2; clone_size: .; cdr3_aa: CASNLDRQYNEQFF; cdr3_nt: TGTGCCAGCAACCTAGACAGGCAGTACAATGAGCAGTTCTTC
d_call: .; j_call: TRBJ2-6; v_call: TRBV7-3; clone_size: .; cdr3_aa: CASSIGPQNSGANVLTF; cdr3_nt: TGTGCCAGCAGCATCGGCCCACAGAACTCTGGGGCCAACGTCCTGACTTTC
d_call: TRBD2; j_call: TRBJ2-3; v_call: TRBV28; clone_size: once; cdr3_aa: CASSTSGRVGTDTQYF; cdr3_nt: TGTGCCAGCAGCACTAGCGGGAGAGTGGGGACAGATACGCAGTATTTT
d_call: .; j_call: TRBJ1-1; v_call: TRBV5-4; clone_size: .; cdr3_aa: CTSSSAVNTEAFF; cdr3_nt: TGTACCAGCAGCTCCGCGGTGAACACTGAAGCTTTCTTT
d_call: .; j_call: TRBJ1-3; v_call: TRBV7-2; clone_size: .; cdr3_aa: CASSSTPQGRGNTIYF; cdr3_nt: TGTGCCAGCAGCTCGACCCCACAGGGTCGAGGAAACACCATATATTTT
d_call: .; j_call: TRBJ2-3; v_call: TRBV19; clone_size: .; cdr3_aa: CASSSGAGPDTQYF; cdr3_nt: TGTGCCAGTAGTTCCGGCGCGGGTCCAGATACGCAGTATTTT
d_call: TRBD1; j_call: TRBJ2-7; v_call: TRBV7-9; clone_size: .; cdr3_aa: CASRMTGGYEQYF; cdr3_nt: TGTGCCAGCAGGATGACAGGGGGCTACGAGCAGTACTTC
d_call: TRBD1; j_call: TRBJ1-2; v_call: TRBV28; clone_size: .; cdr3_aa: CASSLNIGRGRWGYTF; cdr3_nt: TGTGCCAGCAGTTTAAATATCGGCAGGGGGAGATGGGGCTACACCTTC
d_call: TRBD1; j_call: TRBJ1-5; v_call: TRBV27; clone_size: .; cdr3_aa: CASSFGGQGNQPQHF; cdr3_nt: TGTGCCAGCAGTTTCGGGGGACAGGGCAATCAGCCCCAGCATTTT
d_call: .; j_call: TRBJ1-3; v_call: TRBV2; clone_size: few; cdr3_aa: CASSEAPGIGNTIYF; cdr3_nt: TGTGCCAGCAGTGAAGCGCCAGGGATTGGAAACACCATATATTTT
d_call: TRBD2; j_call: TRBJ2-1; v_call: TRBV11-3; clone_size: .; cdr3_aa: CASSQDGLATNEQFF; cdr3_nt: TGTGCCAGCAGCCAAGATGGACTAGCAACCAATGAGCAGTTCTTC
d_call: .; j_call: TRBJ2-1; v_call: TRBV6-5; clone_size: .; cdr3_aa: CASRFSGEQFF; cdr3_nt: TGTGCCAGCAGATTTAGCGGCGAGCAGTTCTTC
d_call: TRBD1; j_call: TRBJ1-3; v_call: TRBV6-6; clone_size: .; cdr3_aa: CASSPISTGIAVNF; cdr3_nt: TGTGCCAGCAGTCCAATATCGACAGGGATTGCCGTAAATTTT
d_call: TRBD1; j_call: TRBJ2-3; v_call: TRBV28; clone_size: .; cdr3_aa: CASSLWTGGADTQYF; cdr3_nt: TGTGCCAGCAGTTTATGGACAGGGGGGGCAGATACGCAGTATTTT
d_call: TRBD1; j_call: TRBJ1-1; v_call: TRBV19; clone_size: .; cdr3_aa: CASSIDPYRQGMGLNTEAFF; cdr3_nt: TGTGCCAGTAGTATAGACCCCTACCGACAGGGAATGGGCCTGAACACTGAAGCTTTCTTT
d_call: .; j_call: TRBJ2-3; v_call: TRBV5-1; clone_size: .; cdr3_aa: CASSWTVTDTQYF; cdr3_nt: TGCGCCAGCAGCTGGACAGTCACAGATACGCAGTATTTT
d_call: .; j_call: TRBJ2-5; v_call: TRBV4-1; clone_size: .; cdr3_aa: CASSLGIQETQYF; cdr3_nt: TGCGCCAGCAGCCTCGGGATCCAAGAGACCCAGTACTTC
d_call: TRBD1; j_call: TRBJ2-1; v_call: TRBV7-9; clone_size: .; cdr3_aa: CASSFSQGARNEQFF; cdr3_nt: TGTGCCAGCAGCTTCTCACAGGGGGCAAGGAATGAGCAGTTCTTC
d_call: .; j_call: TRBJ2-2; v_call: TRBV5-1; clone_size: .; cdr3_aa: CASSLHRTGELFF; cdr3_nt: TGCGCCAGCAGCTTGCATCGGACCGGGGAGCTGTTTTTT
d_call: .; j_call: TRBJ2-4; v_call: TRBV28; clone_size: .; cdr3_aa: CASTTVGLHRADF; cdr3_nt: TGTGCCAGCACTACGGTGGGCCTACACAGGGCGGACTTC
d_call: .; j_call: TRBJ2-5; v_call: TRBV19; clone_size: .; cdr3_aa: CASSAGLLQETQYF; cdr3_nt: TGTGCCAGTAGTGCCGGACTGCTACAAGAGACCCAGTACTTC
d_call: .; j_call: TRBJ1-6; v_call: TRBV5-1; clone_size: .; cdr3_aa: CASSDDDRPFNSPLHF; cdr3_nt: TGCGCCAGCAGCGACGACGACAGACCCTTTAATTCACCCCTCCACTTT
d_call: TRBD1; j_call: TRBJ2-7; v_call: TRBV4-1; clone_size: .; cdr3_aa: CASSQDSGTVTYEQYF; cdr3_nt: TGCGCCAGCAGCCAGGACTCCGGGACAGTCACCTACGAGCAGTACTTC
d_call: TRBD1; j_call: TRBJ2-6; v_call: TRBV19; clone_size: .; cdr3_aa: CATKTGGEPSGANVLTF; cdr3_nt: TGTGCCACCAAAACAGGGGGCGAACCTTCTGGGGCCAACGTCCTGACTTTC
d_call: .; j_call: TRBJ2-3; v_call: TRBV18; clone_size: .; cdr3_aa: CASSPSSTDTQYF; cdr3_nt: TGTGCCAGCTCACCCTCTTCCACAGATACGCAGTATTTT
d_call: .; j_call: TRBJ2-1; v_call: TRBV4-3; clone_size: .; cdr3_aa: CASSQGSPGLFYNEQFF; cdr3_nt: TGCGCCAGCAGCCAAGGAAGTCCGGGACTTTTCTACAATGAGCAGTTCTTC
d_call: .; j_call: TRBJ2-1; v_call: TRBV28; clone_size: .; cdr3_aa: CASSPQGWNINEQFF; cdr3_nt: TGTGCCAGCAGCCCACAGGGTTGGAATATCAATGAGCAGTTCTTC